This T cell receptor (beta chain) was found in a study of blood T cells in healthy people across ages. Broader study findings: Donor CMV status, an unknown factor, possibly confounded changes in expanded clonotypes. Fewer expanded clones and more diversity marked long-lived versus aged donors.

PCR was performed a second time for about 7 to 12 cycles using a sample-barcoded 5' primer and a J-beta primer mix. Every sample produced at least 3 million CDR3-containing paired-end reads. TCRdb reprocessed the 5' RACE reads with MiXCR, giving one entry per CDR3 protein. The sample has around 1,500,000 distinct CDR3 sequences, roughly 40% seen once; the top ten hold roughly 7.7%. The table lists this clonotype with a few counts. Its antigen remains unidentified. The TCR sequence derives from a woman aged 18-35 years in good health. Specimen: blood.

This CDR3 reads CASSQARGYDTEAFF. The CDR3 DNA reads as TGCGCCAGCAGCCAAGCAAGGGGTTATGACACTGAAGCTTTCTTT. This chain connects TRBV4-1 to TRBJ1-1; weak D call: TRBD1 (5 bases). The CDR3 has 15 residues. Trimming took 1 base from V and 3 from J, leaving 12 bases between them. CDR1 is MGHRA and CDR2 is YSYEKL in the germline V gene.